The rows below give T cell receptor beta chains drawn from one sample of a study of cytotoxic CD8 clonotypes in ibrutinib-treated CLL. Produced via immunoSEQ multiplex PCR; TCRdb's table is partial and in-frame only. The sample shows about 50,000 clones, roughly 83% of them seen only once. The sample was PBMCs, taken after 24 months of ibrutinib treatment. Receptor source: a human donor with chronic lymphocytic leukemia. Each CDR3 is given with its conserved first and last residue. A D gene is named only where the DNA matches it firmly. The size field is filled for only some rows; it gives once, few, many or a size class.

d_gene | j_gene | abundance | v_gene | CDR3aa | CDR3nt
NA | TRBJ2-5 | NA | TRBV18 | CASSPGRRETQYF | TGTGCCAGCTCACCAGGACGGCGAGAGACCCAGTACTTC
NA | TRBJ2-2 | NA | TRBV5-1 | CASRARGSNTGELFF | TGCGCCAGCAGGGCTCGCGGGTCGAACACCGGGGAGCTGTTTTTT
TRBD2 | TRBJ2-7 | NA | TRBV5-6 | CASSIPSGGFSYEQYF | TGTGCCAGCAGCATCCCTAGCGGGGGGTTCTCCTACGAGCAGTACTTC
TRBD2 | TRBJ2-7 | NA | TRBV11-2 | CASSPELAGTEQYF | TGTGCCAGCAGCCCCGAACTAGCGGGAACCGAGCAGTACTTC
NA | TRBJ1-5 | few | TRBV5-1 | CASSLEGLSGQPQHF | TGCGCCAGCAGCTTGGAGGGGTTGTCCGGGCAGCCCCAGCATTTT
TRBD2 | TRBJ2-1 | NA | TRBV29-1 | CSVGRASGAGNEQFF | TGCAGCGTCGGGCGGGCTAGCGGGGCGGGCAATGAGCAGTTCTTC
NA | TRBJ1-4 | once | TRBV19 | CASRVGSGATNEKLFF | TGTGCTAGTAGGGTTGGATCCGGGGCAACTAATGAAAAACTGTTTTTT
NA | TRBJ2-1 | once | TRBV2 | CASSERAGRGSYNEQFF | TGTGCCAGCAGTGAACGGGCTGGGCGAGGATCCTACAATGAGCAGTTCTTC
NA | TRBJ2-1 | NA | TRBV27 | CASSLPGTLSNEQFF | TGTGCCAGCAGTTTACCGGGCACCCTCTCCAATGAGCAGTTCTTC
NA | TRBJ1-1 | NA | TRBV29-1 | CSVDPNSNTEAFF | TGCAGCGTTGACCCCAACAGTAACACTGAAGCTTTCTTT
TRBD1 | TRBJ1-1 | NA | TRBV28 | CASSLNKGAGDTEAFF | TGTGCCAGCAGTCTTAACAAGGGGGCGGGGGACACTGAAGCTTTCTTT
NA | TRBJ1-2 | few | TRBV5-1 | CASSLEGFYGYTF | TGCGCCAGCAGCTTGGAGGGCTTCTATGGCTACACCTTC
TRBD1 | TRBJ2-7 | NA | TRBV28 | CASGTGEYEQYF | TGTGCCAGCGGGACAGGGGAATACGAGCAGTACTTC
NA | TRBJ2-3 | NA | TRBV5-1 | CASSFEGHPVDTQYF | TGCGCCAGCAGCTTCGAAGGGCACCCGGTGGATACGCAGTATTTT
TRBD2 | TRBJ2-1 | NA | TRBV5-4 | CASSSGLAGGFDEQFF | TGTGCCAGCAGCTCCGGACTAGCGGGAGGATTCGATGAGCAGTTCTTC